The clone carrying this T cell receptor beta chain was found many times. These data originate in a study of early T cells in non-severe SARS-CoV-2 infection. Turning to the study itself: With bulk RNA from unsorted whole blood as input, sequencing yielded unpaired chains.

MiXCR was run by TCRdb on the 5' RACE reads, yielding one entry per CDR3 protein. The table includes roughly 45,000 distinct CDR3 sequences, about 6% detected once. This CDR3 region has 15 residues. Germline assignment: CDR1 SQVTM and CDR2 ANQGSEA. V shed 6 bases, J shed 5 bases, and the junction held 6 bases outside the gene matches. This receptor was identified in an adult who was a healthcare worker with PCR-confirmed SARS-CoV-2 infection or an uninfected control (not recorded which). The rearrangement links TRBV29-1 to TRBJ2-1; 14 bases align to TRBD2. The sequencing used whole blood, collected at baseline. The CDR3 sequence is CSVGTSGSRNNEQFF. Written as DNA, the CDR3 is TGCAGCGTGGGGACTAGCGGGAGTCGGAACAATGAGCAGTTCTTC.